This T cell receptor beta chain is from a study of blood T cell repertoires in COVID-19. Method: immunoSEQ multiplex PCR; TCRdb's copy keeps in-frame clones and lacks some. The repertoire holds under 250,000 clones, roughly 80% seen once, with about 4.4% in the top ten. This TCR derives from a man in his fifties with active or convalescent COVID-19. Sample: peripheral blood.

The CDR3 sequence is CASSFRNTEAFF. CDR3 DNA: TGTGCCAGTAGCTTCAGGAACACTGAAGCTTTCTTT. V gene TRBV19 combines with J gene TRBJ1-1; D gene ambiguous. Deletions cut 6 bases from V and 1 base from J, with 6 bases between. The CDR3 contains 12 residues. Germline CDR1 LNHDA, CDR2 SQIVND (reference sequence).